The present TCR beta chain was sequenced within a study of blood T cell repertoires in COVID-19. Study-level background: Sources were T cells, B-cell-depleted T cells, or PBMCs; the material itself was cDNA or gDNA.

This clone is a singleton in its sample. Some clones are missing from TCRdb's copy, which holds only in-frame ones; the method was immunoSEQ multiplex PCR. The table records approximately 200,000 clones, 80% to 90% of them present only once. Trimming stripped 0 bases from V and 1 base from J, with 25 bases between. From germline, CDR1 is MGHRA and CDR2 YSYEKL. This CDR3 comprises 21 residues. The sequence derives from a woman younger than 45 who had been exposed to COVID-19. Sample: PBMCs or T cells enriched from blood (not recorded which). The V gene is TRBV4-1, the J gene TRBJ2-1, with a weak D call TRBD2 (7 bases). Here the CDR3 reads CASSQELTKWGGVGSYNEQFF. The DNA for the CDR3 is TGCGCCAGCAGCCAAGAACTTACGAAATGGGGGGGCGTAGGGTCCTACAATGAGCAGTTCTTC.